A single sample is the source of the 27 T cell receptor beta chains below, sequenced in a study of T cell responses to AZD1222 COVID-19 vaccine. Repertoires were generated with immunoSEQ multiplex PCR, while TCRdb's copy carries only in-frame clones and drops some. The sample consists of 150,000 to 200,000 clones, 92% of them appearing once. The sequences come from peripheral blood, collected on day 0 of AZD1222 vaccination. These TCRs come from an adult in good health.

CDR3 region: CASSQGPNFYEQYF. The CDR3 DNA is TGTGCCAGCAGCCAAGGACCCAACTTCTACGAGCAGTACTTC. This sequence joins TRBV14 and TRBJ2-7; no reliable D call. The CDR3 runs to 14 residues. The germline CDR1 and CDR2 sequences are SGHDN and FVKESK. V lost 1 base, J lost 3 bases, and 10 bases lay in between.

This chain links TRBV7-8 with TRBJ1-4; TRBD1 agrees at 9 bases. The germline V gene has CDR1 SGHVS and CDR2 FQNEAQ. V gave up 1 base and J gave up 8 bases; unmatched junction bases: 5. The CDR3 length is 15 residues. The CDR3 region has the DNA TGTGCCAGCAGCTTAGTCGGACAGGGGCGGGAAAAACTGTTTTTT. Translating it yields CASSLVGQGREKLFF.

With respect to this clone: This specimen includes other DNA sequences encoding the same CDR3. The gene calls are TRBV28 and TRBJ2-7, with D perhaps TRBD2 (6 bases). The V gene's germline CDR1 is MDHEN and CDR2 SYDVKM. V was cut by 1 base and J by 0 bases, with 10 bases left in between. This CDR3 contains 15 residues. For the CDR3, the DNA is TGTGCCAGCAGTTTATCGGGACTTAGCTCCTACGAGCAGTACTTC. Amino acid sequence: CASSLSGLSSYEQYF.

This rearrangement joins TRBV7-2 to TRBJ2-2; TRBD1 is a possible D gene (6 bases). The length of the CDR3 is 15 residues. The V end lost 5 bases, the J end lost 5 bases, and 15 bases lay between the germline ends. From germline, CDR1 is SGHTA and CDR2 FQGNSA. CDR3 protein: CASSPGTLWTGELFF. The CDR3 DNA is TGTGCCAGCAGCCCAGGGACACTGTGGACCGGGGAGCTGTTTTTT.

The chain has TRBV7-9 and TRBJ2-7, with 7 nucleotides matching TRBD2. CDR1 and CDR2 (germline): SEHNR, FQNEAQ (reference sequence). V shed 2 bases and J 7 bases; nucleotides not matched to a gene: 17. CDR3 length equals 17 residues. The CDR3 region is CASSLKIGTPAGEEQYF. In nucleotides, the CDR3 is TGTGCCAGCAGCTTAAAGATTGGGACCCCCGCGGGGGAGGAGCAGTACTTC.

J is TRBJ2-7 and V is TRBV29-1; 10 bases fit TRBD2. The ends lost 7 bases at V and 5 bases at J; junction bases unmatched: 8. CDR1 and CDR2 from the germline V gene are SQVTM and ANQGSEA. This CDR3 is 13 amino acids long. The CDR3 region is CSGAGLAVDEQYF. CDR3 nucleotides: TGCAGCGGGGCAGGACTAGCGGTTGACGAGCAGTACTTC.

A single count supports this clone. The rearrangement uses TRBV19 and TRBJ2-6; D gene uncertain. CDR1 LNHDA and CDR2 SQIVND come from the germline V gene (reference sequence). Trimming took 6 bases from V and 0 from J, leaving 12 bases between them. This CDR3 spans 16 amino acids. In nucleotides, the CDR3 is TGTGCCAGTAGACCTCAGATGGGCTCTGGGGCCAACGTCCTGACTTTC. Its translation: CASRPQMGSGANVLTF.

The chain has TRBV19 and TRBJ2-1; D is unclear. This CDR3 is built from 17 residues. The germline gives CDR1 LNHDA, CDR2 SQIVND (reference sequence). Trimming removed 0 bases from V and 7 bases from J, with 19 bases in between. Here the CDR3 reads CASSIDPPSYGGNEQFF. Here the CDR3 DNA reads TGTGCCAGTAGTATAGATCCCCCTTCATACGGTGGAAATGAGCAGTTCTTC.

This clone was seen only once. This chain joins TRBV6-5 and TRBJ1-4; D is perhaps TRBD1 (5 bases). The CDR3 has 16 residues. With 0 bases removed from V and 1 base from J, the gap between germline ends came to 9 bases. Germline values: CDR1 MNHEY, CDR2 SVGAGI. Here the CDR3 reads CASSYSGGGTNEKLFF. As DNA, the CDR3 is TGTGCCAGCAGTTACTCGGGGGGAGGAACTAATGAAAAACTGTTTTTT.

V usage is TRBV19 and J usage is TRBJ1-2; D is unresolved. From germline, CDR1 is LNHDA and CDR2 SQIVND (reference sequence). V gave up 3 bases and J gave up 5 bases, with 4 bases separating them. The CDR3 runs to 11 residues. CDR3 sequence (DNA): TGTGCCAGTAGTATGGCTTATGGCTACACCTTC. Translating gives CASSMAYGYTF.

By proportion, this clone is medium-sized. The chain has TRBV6-1 and TRBJ1-6; TRBD1 matches at 9 bases. The germline V gene encodes CDR1 MNHNS and CDR2 SASEGT. V shed 1 base, J shed 7 bases, and the junction held 5 bases outside the gene matches. The CDR3 runs to 16 residues. This chain's CDR3 is CASSEVAGQGNSPLHF. The CDR3 DNA sequence: TGTGCCAGCAGTGAAGTTGCGGGACAGGGAAATTCACCCCTCCACTTT.

This clone has only one observation. The V and J genes are TRBV30 and TRBJ2-7; D might be TRBD2 (5 bases). The CDR3 runs to 11 residues. V dropped 0 bases and J dropped 5 bases, with 5 bases sitting between them. Germline V gene sequence: CDR1 GTSNPN, CDR2 SVGIG (reference sequence). CDR3 nucleotide sequence: TGTGCCTGGAGTGTGGAGGACGAGCAGTACTTC. This translates into CAWSVEDEQYF.

This clone appeared a single time. This chain connects TRBV5-1 to TRBJ1-1, with 8 nucleotides matching TRBD1. Germline V lookup: CDR1 SGHRS, CDR2 YFSETQ. The CDR3 length is 16 residues. V lost 4 bases and J lost 3; bases outside the gene matches: 11. Here the CDR3 reads CASSNLDRGLDTEAFF. The DNA for the CDR3 is TGCGCCAGCAGCAATCTCGACAGGGGTCTAGACACTGAAGCTTTCTTT.

This chain links TRBV30 with TRBJ1-1, with D hard to call. The V gene's germline CDR1 is GTSNPN and CDR2 SVGIG (reference sequence). V was cut by 3 bases and J by 1 base, with 12 bases left in between. CDR3 length: 14 amino acids. The CDR3 reads CAWRWAATNTEAFF. The CDR3 coding sequence is TGTGCCTGGAGATGGGCAGCAACGAACACTGAAGCTTTCTTT.

The chain links TRBV19 to TRBJ1-1; weak D call: TRBD1 (5 bases). Germline V gives CDR1 LNHDA, CDR2 SQIVND (reference sequence). The germline V and J ends were trimmed by 0 bases and 4 bases, with 15 bases remaining between them. This CDR3 comprises 16 residues. CDR3 sequence (DNA): TGTGCCAGTAGTATAGAATCTGGCGGGGGGAGCACTGAAGCTTTCTTT. Its translation: CASSIESGGGSTEAFF.

The chain is built from TRBV7-9 and TRBJ2-7; 10 bases line up with TRBD2. Per germline, CDR1 SEHNR and CDR2 FQNEAQ (reference sequence). There are 16 residues in the CDR3. V lost 5 bases and J lost 3; bases outside the gene matches: 10. The CDR3, as DNA: TGTGCCAGCAGCCCGAGGATAGCGGGAGGTAACTACGAGCAGTACTTC. Translation: CASSPRIAGGNYEQYF. The whole variable domain, remainder taken from reference TRBV7-9 and TRBJ2-7, is DTGVSQNPRHKITKRGQNVTFRCDPISEHNRLYWYRQTLGQGPEFLTYFQNEAQLEKSRLLSDRFSAERPKGSFSTLEIQRTEQGDSAMYLCASSPRIAGGNYEQYFGPGTRLTVT.

The genes are TRBV6-2 or TRBV6-3 and TRBJ1-2; 8 bases agree with TRBD1. Germline trimming cut 5 bases from V and 2 bases from J; bases unmatched to any gene: 7. This CDR3 spans 15 amino acids. From germline, CDR1 is MNHEY and CDR2 SVGEGT. CDR3 protein: CASSATGGTNYGYTF. The CDR3 nucleotides read TGTGCCAGCAGTGCTACAGGGGGTACGAACTATGGCTACACCTTC.

The chain is built from TRBV19 and TRBJ1-5; the match to TRBD1 covers 8 bases. Trimming at V came to 3 bases and at J to 2 bases, leaving 12 bases not matched to a gene. This CDR3 region has 18 residues. CDR1 is LNHDA, CDR2 SQIVND, per germline (reference sequence). CDR3 region: CASSMGRWGTGRNQPQHF. The CDR3, as DNA: TGTGCCAGTAGTATGGGTCGGTGGGGGACAGGCCGCAATCAGCCCCAGCATTTT.

DNA for the CDR3: TGCGCCAGCAGCTTGGACATAGCAACTAATGAAAAACTGTTTTTT. It is translated as CASSLDIATNEKLFF. The chain couples TRBV5-1 to TRBJ1-4; no clear D gene. Germline V gives CDR1 SGHRS, CDR2 YFSETQ. The CDR3 runs to 15 residues. V lost 0 bases and J 0 bases, leaving 6 bases between the germline ends.

The V and J genes are TRBV27 and TRBJ1-2; D gene unclear. Deletions cut 4 bases from V and 5 bases from J, with 14 bases between. The CDR3 length is 14 residues. Germline lookup yields CDR1 MNHEY and CDR2 SMNVEV (reference sequence). The CDR3 DNA sequence: TGTGCCAGCAGTTATGGTGTGGCGAGTTATGGCTACACCTTC. Protein sequence: CASSYGVASYGYTF.

J is TRBJ1-5 and V is TRBV4-1; no reliable D call. CDR1 MGHRA and CDR2 YSYEKL come from the germline V gene. The CDR3 totals 15 residues. The V end was cut by 0 bases, the J end by 4 bases, with 10 bases between. The CDR3 DNA reads TGCGCCAGCAGCCAAGACCAACTGGGTAATCAGCCCCAGCATTTT. The encoded protein is CASSQDQLGNQPQHF.

The genes are TRBV7-8 and TRBJ1-5, with D perhaps matching TRBD1 (5 bases). This CDR3 region has 15 residues. Trimming left V 2 bases short and J 1 base short, with 9 bases between. CDR1 and CDR2 from the germline V gene are SGHVS and FQNEAQ. Written as DNA, the CDR3 is TGTGCCAGCAGCTTAAGAGGGGAGAGCAATCAGCCCCAGCATTTT. It yields the protein CASSLRGESNQPQHF.

The rearrangement joins TRBV30 to TRBJ2-3; 13 bases agree with TRBD2. Germline assignment: CDR1 GTSNPN and CDR2 SVGIG (reference sequence). The trim removed 5 bases at V and 5 bases at J, leaving 13 bases unmatched. This CDR3 region has 17 residues. The CDR3 sequence: CAWPRTTSGGVGDTQYF. DNA of the CDR3: TGTGCCTGGCCCCGAACCACTAGCGGGGGGGTGGGAGATACGCAGTATTTT.

The chain is built from TRBV6-5 and TRBJ2-3, with a possible D match to TRBD1 (5 bases). Germline CDR1 MNHEY, CDR2 SVGAGI. This CDR3 has 15 residues. V lost 4 bases, J lost 2 bases, and 13 bases lay in between. The CDR3 protein is CASSLLKGSTDTQYF. DNA for the CDR3: TGTGCCAGCAGTTTATTAAAGGGGTCCACAGATACGCAGTATTTT.

The genes are TRBV29-1 and TRBJ1-1, with D possibly matching TRBD1 (6 bases). Germline CDR1 reads SQVTM; CDR2 reads ANQGSEA. CDR3 length equals 14 residues. Trimming cost V 4 bases and J 0 bases, with 12 bases left between them. The CDR3 DNA follows: TGCAGCGTTGGCCGTAAGGGGGTGAACACTGAAGCTTTCTTT. Translation gives CSVGRKGVNTEAFF.

This chain connects TRBV5-4 to TRBJ1-1; D is undetermined. The ends were cut back, 0 bases at V and 1 base at J, with 7 bases in the middle. The CDR3 covers 14 residues. From germline, CDR1 is SGHNT and CDR2 YYREEE (reference sequence). This CDR3 is CASSLDWGNTEAFF. CDR3 nucleotide sequence: TGTGCCAGCAGCTTGGACTGGGGGAACACTGAAGCTTTCTTT.

J is TRBJ1-2 and V is TRBV20-1; no clear D. The germline gives CDR1 DFQATT, CDR2 SNEGSKA (reference sequence). There are 9 residues in the CDR3. V was cut by 6 bases and J by 6 bases, with 5 bases left in between. CDR3 protein: CSAKNGYTF. The CDR3 DNA reads as TGCAGTGCCAAAAATGGCTACACCTTC.